This T cell receptor (beta chain) was recorded in a study of T cell responses to AZD1222 COVID-19 vaccine. Some clones are missing from TCRdb's copy, which holds only in-frame ones; the method was immunoSEQ multiplex PCR. The sample has fewer than 150,000 clones; roughly nine tenths are singletons. This clone was found a few times. CDR1 and CDR2 from the germline V gene are SGHRS and YFSETQ. CDR3 size: 16 residues. V was cut by 4 bases and J by 0 bases, with 17 bases left in between. This receptor was identified in an adult in good health. The gene calls are TRBV5-1 and TRBJ2-7, with a tentative D call TRBD1 (6 bases). The sample consisted of peripheral blood, taken on day 0 of AZD1222 vaccination. The DNA of the CDR3 is TGCGCCAGCAGCCCTGCTACCGGGACAAACTCCTACGAGCAGTACTTC. Translation: CASSPATGTNSYEQYF.